The sequence of this T cell receptor beta chain was determined in a study of blood T cell repertoires in COVID-19. Authors' methods: Estimated nucleated cell counts came from reference gene primer amplification. Clones were sequenced by immunoSEQ multiplex PCR, and TCRdb holds only the in-frame ones, with some missing. The V and J calls and clone size come from that table; D and trimming were worked out from the DNA. The sample holds roughly 100,000 clones, about 91% seen once. The CDR3 is 16 residues long. Germline values: CDR1 LGHNA, CDR2 YNFKEQ. The V end was cut by 0 bases, the J end by 1 base, with 7 bases between.

This sequence originates from a man aged 50 or older with COVID-19, enrolled during active disease. Material for sequencing was peripheral blood. This sequence joins TRBV4-2 and TRBJ2-6; D unclear. CDR3 sequence: CASSQEAGSGANVLTF. In DNA, the CDR3 is TGTGCCAGCAGCCAAGAGGCCGGGTCTGGGGCCAACGTCCTGACTTTC.